This paragraph reports one T cell receptor (beta chain). Antigen: not known. The V gene lost 0 bases and the J gene lost 4 bases, with 5 bases spanning the gap. The CDR3 is 13 residues long. Germline CDR1 and CDR2: SGDLS and YYNGEE. This record comes from a study of CD8+ T cells in alopecia areata. Across the whole study: Treated individuals took tofacitinib by mouth, 5 to 10 mg twice daily. Overall study findings and caveats: Lesional scalp exceeded normal scalp in clonality, especially in alopecia totalis/universalis.

TCR sequencing used cDNA made by reverse transcription of extracted RNA. The table came from immunoSEQ multiplex PCR; TCRdb's copy has only in-frame clones and leaves some out. This sample has about 150,000 clones, with around 47% found just once. Alopecia areata patients had lesional scalp punch biopsies and peripheral blood taken from them. CD4+ and CD8+ T cells were sorted from PBMCs stained for CD3, CD4 and CD8. V gene TRBV9 combines with J gene TRBJ2-1; no clear D. Material: CD4+ T cells sorted from blood. The sequence was collected from a human donor with alopecia areata. As DNA, the CDR3 is TGTGCCAGCAGCGTAGAAACTTACAATGAGCAGTTCTTC. It encodes CASSVETYNEQFF.